This is a list of T cell receptor beta chains from one sample in a study of cytomegalovirus exposure and HLA in healthy donors. Assay used: immunoSEQ multiplex PCR; TCRdb lists only in-frame clones, some missing. Among about 80,000 clones listed, 60% to 85% were seen once. Sequenced sample: PBMCs. These TCRs come from a woman aged 40 to 49 in good health and CMV-seropositive. CDR3s include the opening cysteine and the closing phenylalanine or tryptophan. D genes are given only for firm matches. Clone size, where shown, is once, few, many, or a class for clones that have expanded.

D gene,V gene,clone size,J gene,CDR3 protein,CDR3 DNA
-,TRBV18,few,TRBJ2-2,CASSPQGLSGELFF,TGTGCCAGCTCTCCGCAGGGACTTTCCGGGGAGCTGTTTTTT
TRBD1,TRBV30,few,TRBJ2-7,CAWRKTGVSAYEQYF,TGTGCCTGGAGGAAAACAGGGGTCTCGGCCTACGAGCAGTACTTC
-,TRBV28,-,TRBJ1-5,CASSLSEQPQHF,TGTGCCAGCAGTTTAAGCGAGCAGCCCCAGCATTTT
TRBD1,TRBV10-3,-,TRBJ2-1,CAISHGQGAGEQFF,TGTGCCATCAGTCACGGACAGGGGGCAGGTGAGCAGTTCTTC
-,TRBV28,few,TRBJ1-1,CASSLRSFSVQVGTEAFF,TGTGCCAGCAGTTTGCGCTCCTTTTCGGTACAGGTGGGGACTGAAGCTTTCTTT
TRBD1,TRBV30,once,TRBJ1-6,CAWSRTGDSPLHF,TGTGCCTGGAGTCGGACAGGGGATTCACCCCTCCACTTT
-,TRBV27,-,TRBJ2-3,CASSFGRDTDTQYF,TGTGCCAGCAGTTTTGGGCGGGACACAGATACGCAGTATTTT
-,TRBV6-1,-,TRBJ1-1,CASTRTEAFF,TGTGCCAGCACCAGGACTGAAGCTTTCTTT
TRBD2,TRBV7-8,-,TRBJ2-7,CASSPRTSGAYGQYF,TGTGCCAGCAGCCCCAGGACTAGCGGAGCTTACGGGCAGTACTTC
-,TRBV20-1,-,TRBJ2-3,CSATEVDTQYF,TGCAGTGCTACGGAGGTGGATACGCAGTATTTT
-,TRBV5-1,-,TRBJ2-5,CASSLDSQETQYF,TGCGCCAGCAGCCTCGACAGCCAAGAGACCCAGTACTTC
-,TRBV5-1,-,TRBJ1-2,CASSSIDSNYGYTF,TGCGCCAGCAGCTCCATCGACTCGAACTATGGCTACACCTTC
-,TRBV25-1,-,TRBJ2-5,CASSDQGQETQYF,TGTGCCAGCAGTGACCAGGGTCAAGAGACCCAGTACTTC
-,TRBV28,-,TRBJ1-2,CASSLSYGYTF,TGTGCCAGCAGTCTGAGCTATGGCTACACCTTC
-,TRBV6-5,-,TRBJ1-3,CASSRTVSGNTIYF,TGTGCCAGCAGCCGGACAGTTTCTGGAAACACCATATATTTT
-,TRBV7-8,-,TRBJ1-4,CASSLAYNEKLFF,TGTGCCAGCAGCTTAGCCTATAATGAAAAACTGTTTTTT
TRBD2,TRBV2,-,TRBJ2-3,CASSVGVPGLAGEIDTQYF,TGTGCCAGCAGTGTCGGGGTACCGGGACTAGCGGGAGAAATAGATACGCAGTATTTT
TRBD1,TRBV6-1,-,TRBJ1-2,CASSEAGQVNNYGYTF,TGTGCCAGCAGTGAAGCGGGACAGGTGAATAACTATGGCTACACCTTC
TRBD1,TRBV28,-,TRBJ1-5,CASRGTGQGTQHF,TGTGCCAGCAGGGGGACCGGACAGGGTACCCAGCATTTT
TRBD2,TRBV6-5,-,TRBJ2-1,CASSYSGLAGHNEQFF,TGTGCCAGCAGTTACTCGGGATTAGCGGGACATAATGAGCAGTTCTTC
-,TRBV30,-,TRBJ1-2,CAWGSGAVGYTF,TGTGCCTGGGGTTCAGGGGCAGTTGGCTACACCTTC
-,TRBV28,-,TRBJ2-7,CASGLESYEQYF,TGTGCCAGTGGTTTGGAGAGCTACGAGCAGTACTTC